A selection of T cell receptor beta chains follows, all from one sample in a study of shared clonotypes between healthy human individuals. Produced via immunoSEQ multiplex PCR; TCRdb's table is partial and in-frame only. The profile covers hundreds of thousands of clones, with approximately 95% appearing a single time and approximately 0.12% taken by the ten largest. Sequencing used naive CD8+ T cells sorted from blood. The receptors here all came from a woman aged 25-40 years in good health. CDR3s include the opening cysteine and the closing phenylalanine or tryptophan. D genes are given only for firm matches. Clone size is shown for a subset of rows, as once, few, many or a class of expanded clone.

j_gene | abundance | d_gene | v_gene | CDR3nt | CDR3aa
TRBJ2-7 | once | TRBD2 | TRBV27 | TGTGCCAGCAGTTTATTGGTTCGGGGCCTGGGAGGGGAGCAGTACTTC | CASSLLVRGLGGEQYF
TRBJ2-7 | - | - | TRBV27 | TGTGCCAGCAGCAAGAGCGGTTATGGCTCCTACGAGCAGTACTTC | CASSKSGYGSYEQYF
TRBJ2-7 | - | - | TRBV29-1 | TGCAGCGTTGAGTCGTATCTGGCGGACGGGGTCCACGAGCAGTACTTC | CSVESYLADGVHEQYF
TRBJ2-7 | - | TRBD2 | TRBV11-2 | TGTGCCAGCAGCTTAGAGGGTGGTGGTAGCGGGAACAGCGAGCAGTACTTC | CASSLEGGGSGNSEQYF
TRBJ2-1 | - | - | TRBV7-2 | TGTGCCAGCAGCGACGTCTATAGCCCCGGGGACAATGAGCAGTTCTTC | CASSDVYSPGDNEQFF
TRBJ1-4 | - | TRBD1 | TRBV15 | TGTGCCACCCGGGACAGCGAGAATGAAAAACTGTTTTTT | CATRDSENEKLFF
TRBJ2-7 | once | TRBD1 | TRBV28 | TGTGCCAGCCGCTGGGACAGGGGGACCTACGAGCAGTACTTC | CASRWDRGTYEQYF
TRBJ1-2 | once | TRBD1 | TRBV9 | TGTGCCAGCAGCCCAGGGGGGGGGCGACACTATGGCTACACCTTC | CASSPGGGRHYGYTF
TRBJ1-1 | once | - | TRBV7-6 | TGTGCCAGCAGCTTGAACCTCAATAATGGAGCTTTCTTT | CASSLNLNNGAFF
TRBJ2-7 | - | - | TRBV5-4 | TGTGCCAGCAGCCCCGAGGCAGGTTCCTACGAGCAGTACTTC | CASSPEAGSYEQYF
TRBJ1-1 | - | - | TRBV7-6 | TGTGCCAGCAGCGACCAGGGGTTAGAAGCTTTCTTT | CASSDQGLEAFF
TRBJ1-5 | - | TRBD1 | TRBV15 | TGTGCCACCAGCAGAGTACAGGGGGCCTTGCAGCCCCAGCATTTT | CATSRVQGALQPQHF
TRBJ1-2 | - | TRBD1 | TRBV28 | TGTGCCAGCAGTGCCCACAGGGGGCCGTCCATTTATGGCTACACCTTC | CASSAHRGPSIYGYTF
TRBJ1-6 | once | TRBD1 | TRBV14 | TGTGCCAGCAGCCAAGAGGACAGGCGGGCCAATTCACCCCTCCACTTT | CASSQEDRRANSPLHF
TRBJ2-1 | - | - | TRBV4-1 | TGCGCCAGCAGCCAAGAGCCAGGGACCAACAATGAGCAGTTCTTC | CASSQEPGTNNEQFF
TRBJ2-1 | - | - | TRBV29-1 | TGCAGCGTTGAAGGGAGGGCCTTTCGGGAGCAGTTCTTC | CSVEGRAFREQFF
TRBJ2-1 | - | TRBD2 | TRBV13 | TGTGCCAGCACCCAAGGGGCTAGCGGTAATTACAATGAGCAGTTCTTC | CASTQGASGNYNEQFF
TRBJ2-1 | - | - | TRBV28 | TGTGCCAGCAGTTTAGTATACAATGAGCAGTTCTTC | CASSLVYNEQFF
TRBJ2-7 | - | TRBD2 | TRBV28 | TGTGCCAGCAGTTTTACGGCGGGAGGGCTCGACGAGCAGTACTTC | CASSFTAGGLDEQYF
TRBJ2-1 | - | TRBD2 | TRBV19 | TGTGCCAGTAGTCCAGAGACTAGCGGGAGATGGGGTTACAATGAGCAGTTCTTC | CASSPETSGRWGYNEQFF
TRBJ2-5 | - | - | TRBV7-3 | TGTGCCAGCAGCCCGGGGGCTAGCGTAGAGACCCAGTACTTC | CASSPGASVETQYF
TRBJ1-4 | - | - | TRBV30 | TGTGCCTGGAGAGGGCAGGGCGGTGAAAAACTGTTTTTT | CAWRGQGGEKLFF
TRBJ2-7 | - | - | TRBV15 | TGTGCCACCAGCAAGAGTCCCGGGACCACTACCGAGCAGTACTTC | CATSKSPGTTTEQYF
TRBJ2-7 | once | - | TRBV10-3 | TGTGCCATCAGTGAGTCGGCCCCCTACGAGCAGTACTTC | CAISESAPYEQYF
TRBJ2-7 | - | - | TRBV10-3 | TGTGCCGCCAGCCCCCCGGGCCGGATCTACGAGCAGTACTTC | CAASPPGRIYEQYF
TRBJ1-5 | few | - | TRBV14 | TGTGCCAGCAGCCAAGAGGGGTACAATCAGCCCCAGCATTTT | CASSQEGYNQPQHF
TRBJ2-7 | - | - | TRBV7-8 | TGTGCCAGCAGCTTAGCCACAGGGTGGGACGAGCAGTACTTC | CASSLATGWDEQYF
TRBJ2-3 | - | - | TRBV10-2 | TGCGCCAGCAGTGAGGAAATTGGGACTCAAACTAGCACAGATACGCAGTATTTT | CASSEEIGTQTSTDTQYF
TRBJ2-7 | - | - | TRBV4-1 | TGCGCCAGCAGCCCCGCGCCAGACAACTACGAGCAGTACTTC | CASSPAPDNYEQYF
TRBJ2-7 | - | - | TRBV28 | TGTGCCAGCACTTCGAAGGGCTCCTACGAGCAGTACTTC | CASTSKGSYEQYF
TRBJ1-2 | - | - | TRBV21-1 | TGTGCCAGCAGCCCCCCGGGCAGCCCCATTTATGGCTACACCTTC | CASSPPGSPIYGYTF
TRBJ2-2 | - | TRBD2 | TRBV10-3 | TGTGCCATCAGTGATATTCTAGCGGGAGTGCAGACCGGGGAGCTGTTTTTT | CAISDILAGVQTGELFF
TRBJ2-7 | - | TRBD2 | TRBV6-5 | TGTGCCAGCAGTTACTCGGGACTAGCAGACGAGCAGTACTTC | CASSYSGLADEQYF
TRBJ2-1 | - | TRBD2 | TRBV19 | TGTGCCAGTAGTTTAGCGGGAGAGGGGCCCGCGGGTGAGCAGTTCTTC | CASSLAGEGPAGEQFF
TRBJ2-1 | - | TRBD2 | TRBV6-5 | TGTGCCAGCAGTTCCGGGGGGGATGAGCAGTTCTTC | CASSSGGDEQFF
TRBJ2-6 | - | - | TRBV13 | TGTGCCAGCAGCTTACGCGACCTAAACCCTCGGGCCAACGTCCTGACTTTC | CASSLRDLNPRANVLTF
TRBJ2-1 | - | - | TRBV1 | TGCACCAGCAGCCTAGCGCTTTCCTACAATGAGCAGTTCTTC | CTSSLALSYNEQFF
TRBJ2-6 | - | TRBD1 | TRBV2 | TGTGCCAGCAGTGGTCCCGGGACAGGTCTTGGGGCCAACGTCCTGACTTTC | CASSGPGTGLGANVLTF
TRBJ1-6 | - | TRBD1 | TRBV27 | TGTGCCAGCAGTTCCGAAACAGGGGGCCTATCCCTCCACTTT | CASSSETGGLSLHF
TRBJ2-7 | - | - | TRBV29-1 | TGCAGCGTTGGGACAGCGTCCTACGAGCAGTACTTC | CSVGTASYEQYF
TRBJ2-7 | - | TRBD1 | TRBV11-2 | TGTGCCAGCAGCTACCACTGGGCGGGACAGGGCAACTCCTACGAGCAGTACTTC | CASSYHWAGQGNSYEQYF
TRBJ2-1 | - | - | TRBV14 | TGTGCCAGCAGCCAGGGTTGGGGTGAGCAGTTCTTC | CASSQGWGEQFF
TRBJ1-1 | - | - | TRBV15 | TGTGCCACCAGCAGGGGACGGATGAACACTGAAGCTTTCTTT | CATSRGRMNTEAFF
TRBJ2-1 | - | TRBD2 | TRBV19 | TGTGCCAGTAGTCCTGGACTAGCGGTCTACAATGAGCAGTTCTTC | CASSPGLAVYNEQFF
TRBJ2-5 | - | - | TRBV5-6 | TGTGCCAGCAGCTCTTCCGGGACACCTCAAGAGACCCAGTACTTC | CASSSSGTPQETQYF
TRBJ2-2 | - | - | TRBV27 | TGTGCCAGCAGTTCTGCGAACACCGGGGAGCTGTTTTTT | CASSSANTGELFF
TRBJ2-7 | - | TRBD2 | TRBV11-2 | TGTGCCAGCAGCTGGGGACTAGCGCCCTCCTACGAGCAGTACTTC | CASSWGLAPSYEQYF
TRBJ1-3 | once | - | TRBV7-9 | TGTGCCAGCAGCTTAGGACGCGGCTCTGGAAACACCATATATTTT | CASSLGRGSGNTIYF
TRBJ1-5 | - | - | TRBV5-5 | TGTGCCAGCAGCCCTGGGGGGTACGGTGGGCAGCCCCAGCATTTT | CASSPGGYGGQPQHF
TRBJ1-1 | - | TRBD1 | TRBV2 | TGTGCCAGCAGCCCGACAGGGGTTCGGGTGAACACTGAAGCTTTCTTT | CASSPTGVRVNTEAFF
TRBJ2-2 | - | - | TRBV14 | TGTGCCAGCAGCCCGAACCTGTCCACCGGGGAGCTGTTTTTT | CASSPNLSTGELFF
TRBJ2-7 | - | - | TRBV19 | TGTGCCAGTAGTATCCCTGACAGCTCCTACGAGCAGTACTTC | CASSIPDSSYEQYF